One and the same sample provided the 8 T cell receptor beta chains below, sequenced in a study of cytomegalovirus exposure and HLA in healthy donors. PCR was performed using 60 Vbeta and 13 Jbeta primers. Sequencing used immunoSEQ multiplex PCR; TCRdb keeps in-frame clones, though not all of them. The sample lists under 200,000 clones; 84% were seen once. The sequencing input was PBMCs. Receptor source: a man between 18 and 35 years old in good health and CMV-seronegative.

The rearrangement uses TRBV5-1 and TRBJ1-1, with a weak D call TRBD1 (6 bases). Germline lookup yields CDR1 SGHRS and CDR2 YFSETQ. V lost 0 bases and J 4 bases, leaving 13 bases between the germline ends. The CDR3 is 15 residues long. CDR3 loop: CASSLDPGAGTEAFF. CDR3 sequence (DNA): TGCGCCAGCAGCTTGGATCCAGGGGCGGGCACTGAAGCTTTCTTT.

J is TRBJ2-1 and V is TRBV28, with D unresolved. This CDR3 has 13 amino acids. The V gene's germline CDR1 is MDHEN and CDR2 SYDVKM. Deletions cut 5 bases from V and 7 bases from J, with 12 bases between. The CDR3 coding sequence is TGTGCCAGCAGTCCGCCCCTAACGAATGAGCAGTTCTTC. This translates into CASSPPLTNEQFF.

The gene calls are TRBV4-1 and TRBJ2-3, with 8 bases fitting TRBD1. Germline V gene sequence: CDR1 MGHRA, CDR2 YSYEKL. The CDR3 spans 14 residues. The V gene end was trimmed by 0 bases and the J gene end by 7 bases; junction bases not matched to a gene: 3. The CDR3 loop reads CASSQDRGPYTQYF. DNA of the CDR3: TGCGCCAGCAGCCAAGACAGGGGGCCGTATACGCAGTATTTT.

With respect to this clone: Other DNA sequences in the same sample also yield this CDR3. This chain links TRBV6-1 with TRBJ2-4, with D tentatively TRBD2 (6 bases). Trimming took 3 bases from V and 0 from J, leaving 6 bases between them. The CDR3 sequence is 14 residues long. Germline lookup yields CDR1 MNHNS and CDR2 SASEGT. The CDR3 is CASSDGGAKNIQYF. CDR3 bases: TGTGCCAGCAGTGACGGGGGAGCCAAAAACATTCAGTACTTC.

As DNA, the CDR3 is TGTGCCAGCAGTCCTCGGGGACTAGCGGGTTACAATGAGCAGTTCTTC. It yields the protein CASSPRGLAGYNEQFF. The chain combines TRBV27 with TRBJ2-1; 12 nucleotides align to TRBD2. The CDR3 sequence is 16 residues long. V was clipped by 5 bases and J by 4 bases; unmatched bases: 6. The germline V gene has CDR1 MNHEY and CDR2 SMNVEV (reference sequence).

The chain combines TRBV28 with TRBJ1-1; D not resolved. Germline V gives CDR1 MDHEN, CDR2 SYDVKM. This CDR3 is built from 12 residues. V lost 3 bases and J 6 bases, leaving 8 bases between the germline ends. CDR3 sequence: CASSLAGAEAFF. The CDR3 bases are TGTGCCAGCAGTTTGGCAGGTGCTGAAGCTTTCTTT.

The chain employs TRBV4-2 and TRBJ1-1, with a possible D match to TRBD1 (6 bases). The germline CDR1 and CDR2 sequences are LGHNA and YNFKEQ. Between the trimmed V and J ends, which lost 0 bases and 7 bases, there was a span of 15 bases. This CDR3 has 15 residues. CDR3 amino acids: CASSQDLDRQNEAFF. CDR3 nucleotides: TGTGCCAGCAGCCAAGATTTAGACAGGCAAAATGAAGCTTTCTTT.

This clone was recorded a few times. The rearrangement joins TRBV7-2 to TRBJ2-7; D unresolved. V shed 5 bases and J shed 9 bases, with 20 bases lying between them. The CDR3 consists of 14 residues. The germline V gene encodes CDR1 SGHTA and CDR2 FQGNSA. CDR3 nucleotides: TGTGCCAGCAGCCTCTTTCACGCTCCTACGAGGCAGTACTTC. Its protein product is CASSLFHAPTRQYF.